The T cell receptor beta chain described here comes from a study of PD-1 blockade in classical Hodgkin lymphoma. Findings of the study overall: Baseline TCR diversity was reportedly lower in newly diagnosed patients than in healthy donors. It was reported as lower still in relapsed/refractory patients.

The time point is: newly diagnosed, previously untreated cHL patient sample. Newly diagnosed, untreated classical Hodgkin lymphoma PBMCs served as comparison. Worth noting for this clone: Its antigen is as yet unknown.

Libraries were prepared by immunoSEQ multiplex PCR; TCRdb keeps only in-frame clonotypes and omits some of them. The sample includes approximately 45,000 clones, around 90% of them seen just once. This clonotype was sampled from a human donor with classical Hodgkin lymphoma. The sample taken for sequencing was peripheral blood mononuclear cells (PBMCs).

CDR3 amino acids: CASSPGGGFHYEQYF. The CDR3 DNA follows: TGTGCCAGCAGTCCCGGAGGGGGGTTCCACTACGAGCAGTACTTC. V and J are TRBV27 and TRBJ2-7; D is tentatively TRBD1 or TRBD2 (6 bases each). CDR1 and CDR2 (germline): MNHEY, SMNVEV (reference sequence). Trimming left V 5 bases short and J 3 bases short, with 17 bases between. The length of the CDR3 is 15 residues.